Following are 20 T cell receptor beta chains from one sample sequenced in a study of Graves' ophthalmopathy and Graves' hyperthyroidism. RNA served as the template for amplifying TCR beta CDR3 regions. Investigators did first-round RT-PCR with HTBI primers, then second-round multiplex PCR. MiXCR, applied by TCRdb to the multiplex PCR reads, yields one record per CDR3 protein. The table shows hundreds of thousands of distinct CDR3 sequences, with around 14% occurring only once. The sequenced sample consisted of blood. These receptors originate from a woman younger than 45 with Graves' ophthalmopathy.

This clonotype appeared many times. This chain links TRBV24-1 with TRBJ1-2; the D gene is possibly TRBD1 (5 bases). Trimming stripped 3 bases from V and 8 bases from J, with 12 bases between. There are 13 residues in the CDR3. The V gene's germline CDR1 is KGHDR and CDR2 SFDVKD. CDR3 region: CATSDEAGRGYTF. The CDR3 DNA sequence: TGTGCCACCAGTGATGAGGCAGGGCGAGGCTACACCTTC.

This clonotype was counted at least ten times. The chain joins TRBV4-2 to TRBJ2-7, with TRBD1 as a possible D gene (5 bases). Trimming left V 5 bases short and J 3 bases short, with 14 bases between. The CDR3 covers 14 residues. Germline-derived CDR1 and CDR2 are LGHNA and YNFKEQ. In DNA, the CDR3 is TGTGCCAGCAGCGGCGATGGGGCCGGCTACGAGCAGTACTTC. Residues: CASSGDGAGYEQYF.

This clonotype has a handful of counts. The V call is TRBV11-2, the J call TRBJ1-1; D gene uncertain. Germline V CDR1 and CDR2: SGHAT, FQNNGV. The CDR3 totals 12 residues. The V end was cut by 4 bases, the J end by 6 bases, with 9 bases between. The chain's CDR3 is CASSSQWAEAFF. The CDR3 nucleotides are TGTGCCAGCAGCTCCCAGTGGGCTGAAGCTTTCTTT.

This clonotype was detected many times. The chain's CDR3 is CSVVGRKSYEQYF. The DNA for the CDR3 is TGCAGCGTCGTGGGACGGAAGTCGTACGAGCAGTACTTC. This chain uses TRBV29-1 with TRBJ2-7; D is perhaps TRBD1 or TRBD2 (5 bases each). The V gene's germline CDR1 is SQVTM and CDR2 ANQGSEA. V lost 6 bases and J lost 4, with 16 bases in between. The CDR3 contains 13 residues.

This clonotype was observed a handful of times. V gene TRBV4-1 combines with J gene TRBJ1-5; D is unclear. Germline assignment: CDR1 MGHRA and CDR2 YSYEKL. The CDR3 spans 15 residues. V lost 4 bases and J lost 1, with 11 bases in between. CDR3: CASSPRPGSNQPQHF. CDR3 nucleotides: TGCGCCAGCAGCCCCAGGCCGGGGAGCAATCAGCCCCAGCATTTT.

V and J are TRBV20-1 and TRBJ1-5; D remains unclear. Looked up from germline, CDR1 is DFQATT and CDR2 is SNEGSKA (reference sequence). The CDR3 length is 14 residues. CDR3 nucleotide sequence: TGCAGCCTCCGGAGGGTACAGCTCAATCAGCCCCAGCATTTT. Translating gives CSLRRVQLNQPQHF.

This clonotype was seen many times. The gene calls are TRBV30 and TRBJ1-6, with D unresolved. Deletions cut 2 bases from V and 7 bases from J, with 15 bases between. Germline-derived CDR1 and CDR2 are GTSNPN and SVGIG (reference sequence). There are 15 residues in the CDR3. The CDR3 spells CAWSHKVDGNSPLHF. For the CDR3, the DNA is TGTGCCTGGAGTCATAAGGTAGATGGGAATTCACCCCTCCACTTT.

Ten or more counts support this clonotype. The rearrangement links TRBV10-3 to TRBJ1-2, with D perhaps TRBD1 (6 bases). Germline V gives CDR1 ENHRY, CDR2 SYGVKD. This CDR3 is built from 15 residues. V lost 2 bases, J lost 2 bases, and 12 bases lay in between. The CDR3 is CAISEHRESNYGYTF. CDR3 in DNA: TGTGCCATCAGTGAGCACAGGGAGTCCAACTATGGCTACACCTTC.

This clonotype has ten or more counts. The rearrangement links TRBV24-1 to TRBJ1-2; D ambiguous. V was trimmed by 5 bases and J by 8 bases, leaving 17 bases between them. This CDR3 has 14 amino acids. The germline V gene encodes CDR1 KGHDR and CDR2 SFDVKD. The CDR3: CATSVNGVVDGYTF. The CDR3 DNA reads TGTGCCACCAGTGTTAACGGGGTTGTAGACGGCTACACCTTC.

The table lists this clonotype with many counts. The J gene is TRBJ2-5, the V gene TRBV30; 8 nucleotides match TRBD2. The CDR3 has 14 residues. With V trimmed by 2 bases and J by 5 bases, 7 bases remained unmatched. Germline assignment: CDR1 GTSNPN and CDR2 SVGIG (reference sequence). Here the CDR3 reads CAWSRAGGAETQYF. The CDR3 DNA reads as TGTGCCTGGAGTCGTGCCGGGGGGGCCGAGACCCAGTACTTC. The variable domain in full, with the rest retrieved from reference TRBV30 and TRBJ2-5, is SQTIHQWPATLVQPVGSPLSLECTVEGTSNPNLYWYRQAAGRGLQLLFYSVGIGQISSEVPQNLSASRPQDRQFILSSKKLLLSDSGFYLCAWSRAGGAETQYFGPGTRLLVL.

In its sample, this clonotype was seen many times. J is TRBJ2-5 and V is TRBV28; the D gene could be TRBD1 or TRBD2 (5 bases each). This CDR3 comprises 17 residues. Looked up from germline, CDR1 is MDHEN and CDR2 is SYDVKM. V lost 5 bases to trimming and J lost 0 bases, with 19 bases between them. The CDR3 DNA reads as TGTGCCAGCAGTACCCCCCGGGAAGGGGACCACCAAGAGACCCAGTACTTC. It yields the protein CASSTPREGDHQETQYF.

This clonotype was found a few times. Compared with germline, one end of the junction differs, possibly owing to a read error. As DNA, the CDR3 is TGTGTCAGCAGGGCGGACAGTAAGTACGCTGAAGCTTTCTTT. This translates into CVSRADSKYAEAFF. The V and J genes are TRBV2 and TRBJ1-1; TRBD1 is a possible D gene (6 bases). Germline V gene sequence: CDR1 SNHLY, CDR2 FYNNEI. The CDR3 contains 14 residues.

This clonotype has only a few counts. The V call is TRBV2, the J call TRBJ1-4; 8 bases agree with TRBD1. This CDR3 has 15 amino acids. V was clipped by 0 bases and J by 5 bases; unmatched bases: 2. The germline V gene encodes CDR1 SNHLY and CDR2 FYNNEI. For the CDR3, the DNA is TGTGCCAGCAGTGAAGCAGGGACAGGAAATGAAAAACTGTTTTTT. It is translated as CASSEAGTGNEKLFF.

This clonotype was observed a handful of times. The chain uses TRBV18 and TRBJ1-6, with 9 bases lining up with TRBD1. V lost 1 base to trimming and J lost 7 bases; unmatched junction nucleotides: 2. The CDR3 length is 15 residues. Per germline, CDR1 KGHSH and CDR2 LQKENI. The CDR3 here is CASSPQGTGNSPLHF. CDR3 coding DNA: TGTGCCAGCTCACCACAGGGGACAGGGAATTCACCCCTCCACTTT.

A few counts support this clonotype. This could be a read error, since a much larger clone is one nucleotide away. The chain has TRBV29-1 and TRBJ2-5; D is ambiguous. CDR3 length: 13 residues. The germline V gene encodes CDR1 SQVTM and CDR2 ANQGSEA. CDR3 sequence reads: CSVVKGIGETKYF. The DNA for the CDR3 is TGCAGCGTTGTAAAGGGTATAGGAGAGACCAAGTACTTC.

This clonotype was seen at least ten times. The rearrangement links TRBV20-1 to TRBJ1-2; D gene unclear. The CDR3 spans 12 residues. The V end lost 6 bases, the J end lost 7 bases, and 15 bases lay between the germline ends. Germline CDR1 is DFQATT and CDR2 is SNEGSKA (reference sequence). The CDR3 is CSARLEFSGYTF. Written as DNA, the CDR3 is TGCAGTGCCCGCCTAGAGTTTAGTGGCTACACCTTC.

This clonotype has ten or more counts. The chain is built from TRBV6-1 and TRBJ2-5; D is unclear. The germline V gene encodes CDR1 MNHNS and CDR2 SASEGT. Trimming pared 3 bases from V and 6 bases from J, leaving 14 bases between. The CDR3 runs to 14 residues. Here the CDR3 DNA reads TGTGCCAGCAGTGATGGCGGATCTGGACAGACCCAGTACTTC. Encoded protein: CASSDGGSGQTQYF.

At least ten counts were recorded for this clonotype. This rearrangement joins TRBV27 to TRBJ1-2, with D possibly TRBD1 on 6 matching bases. The CDR3 contains 17 residues. Trimming removed 4 bases at V and 0 bases at J, with 18 bases between. CDR1 and CDR2 from the germline V gene are MNHEY and SMNVEV (reference sequence). CDR3 protein: CASSSRTAKTANYGYTF. The CDR3 coding sequence is TGTGCCAGCAGTTCTAGGACAGCAAAAACAGCTAACTATGGCTACACCTTC.

This clonotype showed up many times. V gene TRBV6-5 combines with J gene TRBJ2-5; TRBD1 agrees at 7 bases. J was trimmed by 2 bases and V by 6 bases; bases with no gene match: 12. Germline V lookup: CDR1 MNHEY, CDR2 SVGAGI. CDR3 length: 16 residues. CDR3 sequence: CASSLGQVLGQETQYF. The CDR3 DNA is TGTGCCAGCAGCCTCGGACAGGTCCTGGGTCAAGAGACCCAGTACTTC.

The chain is built from TRBV11-2 and TRBJ1-2; TRBD1 might be the D (6 bases). The length of the CDR3 is 14 residues. Germline CDR1 SGHAT, CDR2 FQNNGV. Trimming shortened V by 4 bases and J by 4 bases, and 13 bases separated the two germline ends. The CDR3 region has the DNA TGTGCCAGCAGCTCCAAAGGGGGAGTCTATGGCTACACCTTC. It is translated as CASSSKGGVYGYTF.